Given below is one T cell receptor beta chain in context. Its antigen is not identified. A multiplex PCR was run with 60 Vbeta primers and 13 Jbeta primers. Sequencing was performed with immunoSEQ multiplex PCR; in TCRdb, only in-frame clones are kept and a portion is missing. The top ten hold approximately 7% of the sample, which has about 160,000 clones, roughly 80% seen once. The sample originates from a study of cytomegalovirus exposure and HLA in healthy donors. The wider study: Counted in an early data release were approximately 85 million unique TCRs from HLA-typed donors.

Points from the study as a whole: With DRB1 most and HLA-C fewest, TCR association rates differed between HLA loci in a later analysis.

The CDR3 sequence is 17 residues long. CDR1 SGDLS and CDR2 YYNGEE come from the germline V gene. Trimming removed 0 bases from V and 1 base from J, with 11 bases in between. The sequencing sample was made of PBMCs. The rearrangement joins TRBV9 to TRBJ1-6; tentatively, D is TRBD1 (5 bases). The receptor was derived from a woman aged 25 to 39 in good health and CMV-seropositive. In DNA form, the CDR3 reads TGTGCCAGCAGCGTAGATGCAGGGCGGTCCTATAATTCACCCCTCCACTTT. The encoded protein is CASSVDAGRSYNSPLHF.